These 24 T cell receptor beta chains came from one sample sequenced in a study of blood T cell repertoires in COVID-19 (dated by TCRdb to about 2020). The receptor library was made with the immunoSEQ multiplex PCR assay. TCRdb's version of the immuneACCESS table is confined to in-frame rearrangements and falls short of the full clone set. An unresolved V gene accounts for under half of the shortfall where checked; the remainder is of unknown origin. Here the sample has 150,000 to 200,000 clones; over 90% occur a single time. Clones ranked in the top ten supply 2% of the sample. Sequencing input: peripheral blood. These TCRs come from a woman in her sixties or seventies with COVID-19, enrolled during active disease.

The chain has TRBV10-3 and TRBJ1-1, with D possibly being TRBD1 (5 bases). Trimming took 4 bases from V and 5 from J, leaving 17 bases between them. The germline CDR1 and CDR2 sequences are ENHRY and SYGVKD. The CDR3 spans 15 residues. CDR3: CAISVAGPGKTEAFF. The CDR3 region has the DNA TGTGCCATCAGTGTTGCGGGGCCCGGTAAGACTGAAGCTTTCTTT.

The chain uses TRBV18 and TRBJ1-1; D might be TRBD1 (5 bases). This CDR3 is 14 amino acids long. Germline CDR1 and CDR2: KGHSH and LQKENI. Trimming removed 6 bases from V and 5 bases from J, with 16 bases in between. CDR3: CASSPLGRATEAFF. The CDR3, as DNA: TGTGCCAGCTCTCCGTTAGGCAGGGCAACTGAAGCTTTCTTT.

The V and J genes are TRBV25-1 and TRBJ1-1, with no clear D. The CDR3 is 12 amino acids. CDR1 is MGHDK and CDR2 is SYGVNS in the germline V gene. V gave up 2 bases and J gave up 3 bases, with 4 bases separating them. The CDR3: CASSEQYTEAFF. In nucleotides, the CDR3 is TGTGCCAGCAGTGAACAATACACTGAAGCTTTCTTT.

V gene TRBV11-1 combines with J gene TRBJ1-1; 9 bases fit TRBD1. With V trimmed by 7 bases and J by 7 bases, 10 bases remained unmatched. CDR1 and CDR2 (germline): SGHAT, FQDESV (reference sequence). The length of the CDR3 is 14 residues. The CDR3 sequence: CASNRDRVNGEAFF. The CDR3, as DNA: TGTGCCAGCAACCGGGACAGGGTCAACGGTGAAGCTTTCTTT.

The chain has TRBV4-3 and TRBJ1-1; D is unclear. The CDR3 spans 12 residues. The V gene lost 4 bases and the J gene lost 6 bases, with 9 bases spanning the gap. Germline CDR1 LGHNA, CDR2 YSLEER. As DNA, the CDR3 is TGCGCCAGCAGCCCAGGTGGGCCTGAAGCTTTCTTT. This encodes CASSPGGPEAFF.

The V gene is TRBV6-6, the J gene TRBJ1-6, with 7 positions matching TRBD1. Germline V gene sequence: CDR1 MNHNY, CDR2 SVGAGI (reference sequence). V was clipped by 4 bases and J by 10 bases; unmatched bases: 7. This CDR3 region has 14 residues. CDR3: CASSWTGWESPLHF. As DNA, the CDR3 is TGTGCCAGCAGTTGGACAGGTTGGGAGTCACCCCTCCACTTT.

The chain is built from TRBV28 and TRBJ2-5; D ambiguous. The CDR3 has 13 amino acids. Germline values: CDR1 MDHEN, CDR2 SYDVKM. V was shortened by 8 bases and J by 5 bases, with 15 bases between the two germline ends. This CDR3 is CASLDRARETQYF. The CDR3 DNA is TGTGCCAGCCTAGACCGCGCAAGGGAGACCCAGTACTTC.

The V gene is TRBV5-4, the J gene TRBJ2-3; possible D gene TRBD2, 5 bases. The CDR3 loop spans 16 amino acids. The V gene lost 0 bases and the J gene lost 1 base, with 12 bases spanning the gap. Germline V gene lookup returns CDR1 SGHNT and CDR2 YYREEE (reference sequence). As DNA, the CDR3 is TGTGCCAGCAGCTTGGTAGGGAGCCTCGGCACAGATACGCAGTATTTT. Translating it yields CASSLVGSLGTDTQYF. The complete variable domain, with remaining parts taken from reference TRBV5-4 and TRBJ2-3, reads ETGVTQSPTHLIKTRGQQVTLRCSSQSGHNTVSWYQQALGQGPQFIFQYYREEENGRGNFPPRFSGLQFPNYSSELNVNALELDDSALYLCASSLVGSLGTDTQYFGPGTRLTVL.

V usage is TRBV5-1 and J usage is TRBJ1-2; D gene ambiguous. CDR3 length equals 15 residues. V gave up 0 bases and J gave up 4 bases, with 13 bases separating them. Germline CDR1 SGHRS, CDR2 YFSETQ. The chain's CDR3 is CASSLALDMSYGYTF. The CDR3 DNA reads TGCGCCAGCAGCTTGGCTTTAGACATGTCCTATGGCTACACCTTC.

The chain joins TRBV18 to TRBJ1-5; no reliable D call. With 2 bases removed from V and 0 bases from J, the gap between germline ends came to 5 bases. Germline CDR1 reads KGHSH; CDR2 reads LQKENI. This CDR3 is built from 14 residues. CDR3 in amino acids: CASSPAGSNQPQHF. The CDR3, as DNA: TGTGCCAGCTCACCAGCGGGTAGCAATCAGCCCCAGCATTTT. Variable domain in full (rest from reference TRBV18 and TRBJ1-5): NAGVMQNPRHLVRRRGQEARLRCSPMKGHSHVYWYRQLPEEGLKFMVYLQKENIIDESGMPKERFSAEFPKEGPSILRIQQVVRGDSAAYFCASSPAGSNQPQHFGDGTRLSIL.

The chain employs TRBV11-2 and TRBJ1-3; TRBD1 matches 9 bases. Trimming at V came to 4 bases and at J to 8 bases, leaving 12 bases not matched to a gene. CDR1 and CDR2 (germline): SGHAT, FQNNGV. This CDR3 has 16 amino acids. DNA for the CDR3: TGTGCCAGCAGCTCGCCGAAAGGGGACAGGGCACACACCATATATTTT. As protein: CASSSPKGDRAHTIYF.

The chain recombines TRBV7-2 with TRBJ1-2; TRBD1 matches 7 bases. The V and J ends lost 8 bases and 3 bases, in that order; junction bases with no gene match: 6. The CDR3 spans 13 residues. Germline V gene lookup returns CDR1 SGHTA and CDR2 FQGNSA. The CDR3 DNA reads TGTGCCAGCCTTCAGGGGGGATACTATGGCTACACCTTC. Translating gives CASLQGGYYGYTF.

The gene calls are TRBV7-9 and TRBJ1-1; TRBD1 matches at 7 bases. The CDR3 runs to 15 residues. V shed 5 bases, J shed 0 bases, and the junction held 6 bases outside the gene matches. Germline V CDR1 and CDR2: SEHNR, FQNEAQ (reference sequence). DNA for the CDR3: TGTGCCAGCAGCAACCGACAGGGCTTGAACACTGAAGCTTTCTTT. This gives the protein CASSNRQGLNTEAFF.

Comment on this clone: An end of the junction does not agree with germline; a read error may underlie this. The chain has TRBV6-5 and TRBJ1-5, with D possibly matching TRBD1 (5 bases). CDR3 length: 13 residues. The germline CDR1 and CDR2 sequences are MNHEY and SVGAGI. CDR3 nucleotide sequence: TGTGCCAGCAGTTCCTCGCTCTCCCAACGGGGGAATTTT. Its protein is CASSSSLSQRGNF.

This chain joins TRBV3-1 (or the pseudogene TRBV3-2) and TRBJ1-5; D gene unclear. Per the germline V gene, CDR1 is LGHDT and CDR2 is YNNKEL (reference sequence). V was pared by 5 bases and J by 1 base, with 6 bases between. There are 13 residues in the CDR3. The CDR3 region has the DNA TGTGCCAGCAGCTCTTTCAGCAATCAGCCCCAGCATTTT. As protein: CASSSFSNQPQHF.

The genes are TRBV3-1 (or the pseudogene TRBV3-2) and TRBJ2-5; the D gene is possibly TRBD2 (5 bases). Between the trimmed V and J ends, which lost 4 bases and 2 bases, there was a span of 5 bases. From germline, CDR1 is LGHDT and CDR2 YNNKEL (reference sequence). The CDR3 sequence is 12 residues long. CDR3 nucleotide sequence: TGTGCCAGCAGCCGAGGGCAAGAGACCCAGTACTTC. Protein: CASSRGQETQYF.

The J gene is TRBJ2-2, the V gene TRBV4-3; D may be TRBD1 (6 bases). The CDR3 contains 14 residues. Germline CDR1 is LGHNA and CDR2 is YSLEER. With 0 bases removed from V and 6 bases from J, the gap between germline ends came to 8 bases. CDR3 sequence reads: CASSQEQGAGELFF. The CDR3 nucleotides are TGCGCCAGCAGCCAAGAACAGGGTGCCGGGGAGCTGTTTTTT.

The chain is built from TRBV6-2 or TRBV6-3 and TRBJ2-2; possibly TRBD1 for D (6 bases). Germline CDR1 MNHEY, CDR2 SVGEGT. CDR3 length: 15 residues. Trimming took 5 bases from V and 1 from J, leaving 11 bases between them. The CDR3 nucleotides read TGTGCCAGCAGTCTTACGGGACAGAACACCGGGGAGCTGTTTTTT. Its translation is CASSLTGQNTGELFF.

J is TRBJ1-5 and V is TRBV7-8; 8 bases are a match to TRBD1. There are 15 residues in the CDR3. CDR1 and CDR2 from the germline V gene are SGHVS and FQNEAQ. V lost 0 bases and J lost 4; bases outside the gene matches: 2. This CDR3 reads CASSLAGTGNQPQHF. CDR3 in DNA: TGTGCCAGCAGCTTAGCTGGGACAGGTAATCAGCCCCAGCATTTT. The full variable domain, with the rest looked up from reference TRBV7-8 and TRBJ1-5, is GAGVSQSPRYKVAKRGQDVALRCDPISGHVSLFWYQQALGQGPEFLTYFQNEAQLDKSGLPSDRFFAERPEGSVSTLKIQRTQQEDSAVYLCASSLAGTGNQPQHFGDGTRLSIL.

This chain links TRBV5-5 with TRBJ1-6, with D unresolved. Between the trimmed V and J ends, which lost 6 bases and 8 bases, there was a span of 15 bases. In germline, CDR1 is SGHKS, CDR2 YYEKEE (reference sequence). The CDR3 spans 14 residues. The CDR3 here is CASTPRVEDSPLHF. CDR3 in DNA: TGTGCCAGCACCCCTCGGGTGGAAGATTCACCCCTCCACTTT.

This chain's CDR3 is CASSYSLQGIQPQHF. The CDR3 DNA reads TGTGCCAGCAGTTACTCTCTACAGGGTATTCAGCCCCAGCATTTT. The chain links TRBV6-2 or TRBV6-3 to TRBJ1-5, with D possibly matching TRBD1 (6 bases). This CDR3 has 15 amino acids. V gave up 0 bases and J gave up 6 bases, with 12 bases separating them. Germline V gene sequence: CDR1 MNHEY, CDR2 SVGEGT.

V gene TRBV10-3 combines with J gene TRBJ1-1; 8 bases are a match to TRBD1. CDR1 and CDR2 (germline): ENHRY, SYGVKD. The CDR3 loop spans 16 amino acids. The V segment lost 1 base and the J segment 1 base; nucleotides outside the gene matches: 5. CDR3 in amino acids: CAISEWGDRGNTEAFF. The CDR3 DNA follows: TGTGCCATCAGTGAGTGGGGTGACAGGGGGAACACTGAAGCTTTCTTT.

This chain joins TRBV5-4 and TRBJ2-5; D uncertain. The CDR3 is made up of 13 amino acids. Germline lookup yields CDR1 SGHNT and CDR2 YYREEE (reference sequence). Trimming removed 1 base from V and 3 bases from J, with 7 bases in between. The CDR3 sequence: CASSLSPEETQYF. The CDR3 DNA reads as TGTGCCAGCAGCTTGAGTCCAGAAGAGACCCAGTACTTC. The full variable domain, in which reference TRBV5-4 and TRBJ2-5 provide the parts outside the CDR3, is ETGVTQSPTHLIKTRGQQVTLRCSSQSGHNTVSWYQQALGQGPQFIFQYYREEENGRGNFPPRFSGLQFPNYSSELNVNALELDDSALYLCASSLSPEETQYFGPGTRLLVL.

This chain uses TRBV7-2 with TRBJ2-1; D is possibly TRBD1 (5 bases). The CDR3 is made up of 12 amino acids. The V and J ends lost 5 bases and 4 bases respectively, with 6 bases between them. CDR1 is SGHTA and CDR2 is FQGNSA in the germline V gene. DNA of the CDR3: TGTGCCAGCAGCAGGGGTTACAATGAGCAGTTCTTC. Translation: CASSRGYNEQFF. Together with reference TRBV7-2 and TRBJ2-1, the CDR3 gives the full variable domain: GAGVSQSPSNKVTEKGKDVELRCDPISGHTALYWYRQSLGQGLEFLIYFQGNSAPDKSGLPSDRFSAERTGGSVSTLTIQRTQQEDSAVYLCASSRGYNEQFFGPGTRLTVL.